The source of this T cell receptor beta chain is a study of OX40 agonist ivuxolimab in advanced cancers. Remarks on this clone: Its target is unknown.

Study-wide results and limits: Patients who responded partially at 0.1-3.0 mg/kg showed clonal expansion ranking among the lowest.

Profiling relied on immunoSEQ multiplex PCR, and the TCRdb table lists in-frame clones only, not all of them. The sample consists of about 35,000 clones, more than 65% of them appearing once. This specimen was CD4+ or CD8+ T cells sorted from blood, taken in a trial of the OX40 agonist ivuxolimab. The source of this sequence is an adult with an advanced solid tumor such as melanoma, head and neck, liver or kidney cancer.

The CDR3, as DNA: TGTGCCAGCACTGACGCGGGAGGGTCCTACGAGCAGTACTTC. This codes for CASTDAGGSYEQYF. The chain recombines TRBV25-1 with TRBJ2-7, with TRBD2 matching over 9 bases. The germline gives CDR1 MGHDK, CDR2 SYGVNS. V trimming: 7 bases; J trimming: 1 base; junction bases outside the gene matches: 5. The length of the CDR3 is 14 residues.